These 15 T cell receptor beta chains share one sample of origin, sequenced in a study of CD8 T cells in Susac syndrome. RNA, at about 0.5 to 1 ug, was reverse transcribed with random hexamers. TCRdb ran MiXCR on the immunoSEQ multiplex PCR reads and lists one entry per CDR3 protein. Among around 150,000 distinct CDR3 sequences listed, approximately 96% were seen once. Sequencing input: CD4+ T cells from PBMCs. The origin of the receptors is a human donor with Susac syndrome.

This sequence joins TRBV7-2 and TRBJ2-7; D is perhaps TRBD1 (6 bases). Germline V gene sequence: CDR1 SGHTA, CDR2 FQGNSA. The CDR3 spans 14 residues. The ends were cut back, 4 bases at V and 0 bases at J, with 10 bases in the middle. The CDR3 DNA follows: TGTGCCAGCAGCTCACAGGGAAACTCCTACGAGCAGTACTTC. Amino acid sequence: CASSSQGNSYEQYF.

The chain links TRBV3-1 to TRBJ1-1, with a tentative D call TRBD1 (5 bases). The CDR3 covers 13 residues. V lost 6 bases to trimming and J lost 4 bases, with 12 bases between them. Germline loops: CDR1 LGHDT, CDR2 YNNKEL (reference sequence). The CDR3 DNA follows: TGTGCCAGCAGGTCGGGGGGAGGCACTGAAGCTTTCTTT. Its translation: CASRSGGGTEAFF.

V usage is TRBV12-3 or TRBV12-4 and J usage is TRBJ2-1; no reliable D call. Trimming stripped 6 bases from V and 12 bases from J, with 18 bases between. This CDR3 comprises 13 residues. This chain's CDR3 is CASSYLDISGQFF. CDR3 sequence (DNA): TGTGCCAGCAGCTACCTTGACATAAGTGGGCAGTTCTTC.

The chain joins TRBV20-1 to TRBJ2-7; 8 bases match TRBD2. Germline V lookup: CDR1 DFQATT, CDR2 SNEGSKA (reference sequence). V shed 6 bases, J shed 9 bases, and the junction held 13 bases outside the gene matches. The CDR3 has 13 residues. In nucleotides, the CDR3 is TGCAGTGCCGGACCAAGCGGGAGTCCTCGGCAGTACTTC. This gives the protein CSAGPSGSPRQYF.

The chain couples TRBV2 to TRBJ2-6; D may be TRBD2 (6 bases). In germline, CDR1 is SNHLY, CDR2 FYNNEI. This CDR3 is built from 14 residues. The V end lost 7 bases, the J end lost 4 bases, and 11 bases lay between the germline ends. CDR3: CASTGRSGANVLTF. CDR3 DNA: TGTGCCAGCACAGGGAGGTCCGGGGCCAACGTCCTGACTTTC.

The gene calls are TRBV7-8 and TRBJ1-2, with a possible D match to TRBD1 (5 bases). This CDR3 contains 13 residues. Trimming removed 0 bases from V and 13 bases from J, with 15 bases in between. Germline CDR1 SGHVS, CDR2 FQNEAQ. The CDR3 region is CASSLAGGGGATF. The CDR3, as DNA: TGTGCCAGCAGCTTAGCGGGGGGTGGAGGGGCCACCTTC. The entire variable domain, with the rest obtained from reference TRBV7-8 and TRBJ1-2, is as follows: GAGVSQSPRYKVAKRGQDVALRCDPISGHVSLFWYQQALGQGPEFLTYFQNEAQLDKSGLPSDRFFAERPEGSVSTLKIQRTQQEDSAVYLCASSLAGGGGATFGSGTRLTVV.

The gene calls are TRBV7-2 and TRBJ1-1, with D unresolved. Per germline, CDR1 SGHTA and CDR2 FQGNSA. The CDR3 extends over 14 amino acids. Trimming shortened V by 7 bases and J by 0 bases, and 12 bases separated the two germline ends. The CDR3 DNA follows: TGTGCCAGCACCCAAGGACGGTTGAACACTGAAGCTTTCTTT. This gives the protein CASTQGRLNTEAFF.

The rearrangement uses TRBV20-1 and TRBJ2-3; TRBD1 matches 8 bases. Germline CDR1 is DFQATT and CDR2 is SNEGSKA (reference sequence). The CDR3 has 14 residues. The ends lost 5 bases at V and 0 bases at J; junction bases unmatched: 4. The CDR3 spells CSAPWTGSTDTQYF. Here the CDR3 DNA reads TGCAGTGCTCCCTGGACAGGGAGCACAGATACGCAGTATTTT.

This clonotype appeared a single time. The V gene is TRBV11-3, the J gene TRBJ2-1; D call uncertain. The CDR3 covers 14 residues. With 5 bases removed from V and 2 bases from J, the gap between germline ends came to 10 bases. Per the germline V gene, CDR1 is SGHNT and CDR2 is YENEEA. The CDR3 DNA is TGTGCCAGCAGCGTCGGGCTAACCTACAATGAGCAGTTCTTC. Residues: CASSVGLTYNEQFF.

This rearrangement joins TRBV20-1 to TRBJ2-3, with D unclear. The CDR3 totals 15 residues. Trimming removed 0 bases from V and 2 bases from J, with 12 bases in between. The germline CDR1 and CDR2 sequences are DFQATT and SNEGSKA (reference sequence). The CDR3 nucleotides are TGCAGTGCTAGAGATGTTCTGCCTTCCACAGATACGCAGTATTTT. Its protein is CSARDVLPSTDTQYF.

The gene calls are TRBV29-1 and TRBJ1-2, with D possibly TRBD1 on 6 matching bases. Per germline, CDR1 SQVTM and CDR2 ANQGSEA. This CDR3 comprises 14 residues. Trimming cost V 7 bases and J 1 base, with 16 bases left between them. As DNA, the CDR3 is TGCAGCGCCGAGGGGCAGGGGAATAACTATGGCTACACCTTC. It specifies CSAEGQGNNYGYTF. Full variable domain (missing parts from reference TRBV29-1 and TRBJ1-2): SAVISQKPSRDICQRGTSLTIQCQVDSQVTMMFWYRQQPGQSLTLIATANQGSEATYESGFVIDKFPISRPNLTFSTLTVSNMSPEDSSIYLCSAEGQGNNYGYTFGSGTRLTVV.

The chain recombines TRBV20-1 with TRBJ2-1, with D uncertain. V shed 6 bases and J shed 3 bases, with 15 bases lying between them. This CDR3 has 14 amino acids. The germline V gene has CDR1 DFQATT and CDR2 SNEGSKA (reference sequence). In DNA, the CDR3 is TGCAGTGCCCCGAGACCGCATGACTACAATGAGCAGTTCTTC. Its translation is CSAPRPHDYNEQFF.

This rearrangement joins TRBV28 to TRBJ2-3; a weak D match, TRBD1 (5 bases). The germline V and J ends were trimmed by 5 bases and 4 bases, with 13 bases remaining between them. Germline V CDR1 and CDR2: MDHEN, SYDVKM. The CDR3 length is 14 residues. CDR3 sequence (DNA): TGTGCCAGCAGTCCCCAAAGGGGTGCAGATACGCAGTATTTT. Its translation: CASSPQRGADTQYF. The full variable domain, in which reference TRBV28 and TRBJ2-3 provide the parts outside the CDR3, is DVKVTQSSRYLVKRTGEKVFLECVQDMDHENMFWYRQDPGLGLRLIYFSYDVKMKEKGDIPEGYSVSREKKERFSLILESASTNQTSMYLCASSPQRGADTQYFGPGTRLTVL.

J is TRBJ2-5 and V is TRBV29-1; no clear D. V was trimmed by 7 bases and J by 1 base, leaving 13 bases between them. The CDR3 totals 13 residues. Germline CDR1 reads SQVTM; CDR2 reads ANQGSEA. The CDR3 spells CSATGPTQETQYF. CDR3 DNA: TGCAGCGCCACCGGGCCCACCCAAGAGACCCAGTACTTC.

V is TRBV6-5 and J is TRBJ2-3, with a tentative D call TRBD2 (5 bases). V was clipped by 2 bases and J by 2 bases, with 11 bases between them. Germline V gives CDR1 MNHEY, CDR2 SVGAGI. The CDR3 sequence is 15 residues long. CDR3 loop: CASSYTLTNTDTQYF. The CDR3 DNA sequence: TGTGCCAGCAGTTACACCTTGACTAACACAGATACGCAGTATTTT.